A single sample is the source of the 14 T cell receptor beta chains below, sequenced in a study of beta chain features in type 1 diabetes. All of the isolated RNA was reverse transcribed, so expressed TCRB transcripts were sequenced. Libraries were prepared by immunoSEQ multiplex PCR; TCRdb keeps only in-frame clonotypes and omits some of them. The sample includes approximately 360,000 clones, roughly 12% seen only once; the top ten take approximately 0.011%. These receptors have no identified antigens. The study's findings and limits: TCRB CDR3s from Type 1 diabetes patients were moderately but significantly shorter in all four CD4+ subsets.

The sample consisted of naive CD4+ T cells from blood. The receptors shown here come from a woman aged 18-35 years with type 1 diabetes.

Only a few counts were recorded for this clone. This chain uses TRBV7-2 with TRBJ2-5; D not certain. Germline V CDR1 and CDR2: SGHTA, FQGNSA. With 0 bases removed from V and 2 bases from J, the gap between germline ends came to 7 bases. The CDR3 contains 14 residues. The CDR3 sequence: CASSLAARQETQYF. The CDR3 nucleotides are TGTGCCAGCAGCTTAGCCGCCAGGCAAGAGACCCAGTACTTC. Together with reference TRBV7-2 and TRBJ2-5, the CDR3 gives the full variable domain: GAGVSQSPSNKVTEKGKDVELRCDPISGHTALYWYRQSLGQGLEFLIYFQGNSAPDKSGLPSDRFSAERTGGSVSTLTIQRTQQEDSAVYLCASSLAARQETQYFGPGTRLLVL.

The table lists this clone with a few counts. In the same sample, other DNA sequences code for this CDR3. This CDR3 is CASSETGNQPQHF. In DNA, the CDR3 is TGTGCCAGCAGTGAGACAGGGAACCAGCCCCAGCATTTT. The chain joins TRBV2 to TRBJ1-5; TRBD1 aligns across 7 bases. The V gene's germline CDR1 is SNHLY and CDR2 FYNNEI. CDR3 length: 13 amino acids. The V segment lost 3 bases and the J segment 7 bases; nucleotides outside the gene matches: 3.

V usage is TRBV19 and J usage is TRBJ2-7, with a possible D match to TRBD2 (6 bases). V lost 7 bases and J lost 4, with 17 bases in between. CDR3 length equals 14 residues. Germline assignment: CDR1 LNHDA and CDR2 SQIVND (reference sequence). DNA of the CDR3: TGTGCCAGTACCTCTCCGGGGGATAGGTACGAGCAGTACTTC. It is translated as CASTSPGDRYEQYF.

The V gene is TRBV27, the J gene TRBJ2-3, with TRBD2 as a possible D gene (6 bases). The ends were cut back, 2 bases at V and 2 bases at J, with 17 bases in the middle. Per the germline V gene, CDR1 is MNHEY and CDR2 is SMNVEV (reference sequence). The CDR3 totals 17 residues. The CDR3 sequence: CASSLGVSGGVTDTQYF. The CDR3 DNA follows: TGTGCCAGCAGTTTAGGCGTTAGCGGAGGGGTCACAGATACGCAGTATTTT.

This clone was seen a handful of times. The V and J genes are TRBV9 and TRBJ1-2, with 8 positions matching TRBD1. CDR1 and CDR2 (germline): SGDLS, YYNGEE. This CDR3 has 16 amino acids. J lost 0 bases, V lost 3 bases, and 7 bases had no gene match. CDR3 coding DNA: TGTGCCAGCAGCGCCCCCGGACAGGGTCCTAACTATGGCTACACCTTC. Residues: CASSAPGQGPNYGYTF.

The rearrangement uses TRBV27 and TRBJ2-3; 7 nucleotides match TRBD2. J lost 2 bases, V lost 6 bases, and 11 bases had no gene match. CDR1 is MNHEY, CDR2 SMNVEV, per germline (reference sequence). The CDR3 is 16 amino acids. The CDR3 region is CASRRHPGLPTDTQYF. The CDR3 DNA follows: TGTGCCAGCAGACGCCACCCGGGACTACCCACAGATACGCAGTATTTT.

This chain joins TRBV27 and TRBJ1-2; 9 bases line up with TRBD1. The CDR3 has 13 amino acids. CDR1 and CDR2 from the germline V gene are MNHEY and SMNVEV (reference sequence). V shed 5 bases, J shed 6 bases, and the junction held 4 bases outside the gene matches. The CDR3 DNA reads as TGTGCCAGCAGTCGACAGGGGGTTAATGGCTACACCTTC. As protein: CASSRQGVNGYTF.

V usage is TRBV18 and J usage is TRBJ1-2; D uncertain. This CDR3 is 14 amino acids long. CDR1 is KGHSH, CDR2 LQKENI, per germline. V was cut by 7 bases and J by 6 bases, with 18 bases left in between. In DNA, the CDR3 is TGTGCCAGCTTTCCGCAGGACGGACTACATGGCTACACCTTC. This codes for CASFPQDGLHGYTF.

The V gene is TRBV28, the J gene TRBJ2-3; TRBD2 matches at 8 bases. With V trimmed by 6 bases and J by 8 bases, 7 bases remained unmatched. Germline V gives CDR1 MDHEN, CDR2 SYDVKM. This CDR3 spans 13 amino acids. The CDR3 DNA reads as TGTGCCAGCAGCGGGACTAGTCGCTCTACGCAGTATTTT. This translates into CASSGTSRSTQYF.

This clone has more than one count but fewer than ten. V is TRBV27 and J is TRBJ1-4; TRBD1 aligns across 7 bases. CDR3 length equals 14 residues. Germline lookup yields CDR1 MNHEY and CDR2 SMNVEV (reference sequence). V shed 6 bases and J 10 bases; nucleotides not matched to a gene: 11. CDR3 residues: CASSDKTGVGKLFF. DNA of the CDR3: TGTGCCAGCAGCGACAAAACAGGGGTCGGAAAACTGTTTTTT.

The table lists this clone with a few counts. Other nucleotide sequences from this sample produce the same CDR3. This rearrangement joins TRBV6-5 to TRBJ2-7; 10 nucleotides align to TRBD1. The CDR3 runs to 15 residues. V lost 0 bases to trimming and J lost 2 bases; unmatched junction nucleotides: 1. CDR1 and CDR2 (germline): MNHEY, SVGAGI. For the CDR3, the DNA is TGTGCCAGCAGTTACTCCGGACAGGGGGCCTACGAGCAGTACTTC. Amino acids: CASSYSGQGAYEQYF.

This clone was found a few times. This chain connects TRBV10-3 to TRBJ2-3; 10 bases align to TRBD2. Germline-derived CDR1 and CDR2 are ENHRY and SYGVKD. The CDR3 is 16 residues long. V trimming: 2 bases; J trimming: 3 bases; junction bases outside the gene matches: 5. In DNA form, the CDR3 reads TGTGCCATCAGTGAGAGGGCTAGCGGGAGAACAGATACGCAGTATTTT. This translates into CAISERASGRTDTQYF.

The table lists this clone with a few counts. V usage is TRBV7-8 and J usage is TRBJ1-5, with D hard to call. Germline V gives CDR1 SGHVS, CDR2 FQNEAQ. CDR3 length: 13 amino acids. V was pared by 2 bases and J by 3 bases, with 5 bases between. CDR3 loop: CASSLRVNQPQHF. DNA for the CDR3: TGTGCCAGCAGCTTACGCGTCAATCAGCCCCAGCATTTT.

About this clone itself: Other DNA sequences in this specimen translate into the identical CDR3. The V call is TRBV9, the J call TRBJ2-1; 9 bases line up with TRBD1. The CDR3 runs to 15 residues. Germline V CDR1 and CDR2: SGDLS, YYNGEE. After removal of 4 bases from V and 1 base from J, the junction contained 3 bases not matched to a gene. This CDR3 is CASSLDRGSYNEQFF. CDR3 bases: TGTGCCAGCAGCCTTGACAGGGGGTCCTACAATGAGCAGTTCTTC.